Listed here are 9 T cell receptor beta chains from one sample, sequenced in a study of T cell repertoires in ileal Crohn's disease. Described time point: neoterminal ileum biopsy at postoperative endoscopy, about 6 months after surgery. The data were produced by immunoSEQ multiplex PCR, yet TCRdb's version contains in-frame clones alone and is incomplete. In the table there are about 7,200 clones, 72% of which are singletons. The specimen was ileal tissue. The receptors here all came from an adult with Crohn's disease.

The V and J genes are TRBV4-3 and TRBJ2-1; weak D call: TRBD2 (6 bases). Germline lookup yields CDR1 LGHNA and CDR2 YSLEER. Trimming took off 3 bases at V and 3 bases at J, with 9 bases between the two ends. The CDR3 has 14 amino acids. CDR3 sequence (DNA): TGCGCCAGCAGCCAGCGGGGAAACTACAATGAGCAGTTCTTC. This codes for CASSQRGNYNEQFF.

This rearrangement joins TRBV9 to TRBJ2-1; 13 bases match TRBD2. The CDR3 length is 15 residues. V was pared by 3 bases and J by 8 bases, with 5 bases of the junction left unmatched. Per the germline V gene, CDR1 is SGDLS and CDR2 is YYNGEE. The CDR3 reads CASSGRGTSGDEQFF. The DNA for the CDR3 is TGTGCCAGCAGCGGACGAGGGACTAGCGGGGATGAGCAGTTCTTC. Combining the CDR3 with reference TRBV9 and TRBJ2-1 gives the whole variable domain DSGVTQTPKHLITATGQRVTLRCSPRSGDLSVYWYQQSLDQGLQFLIQYYNGEERAKGNILERFSAQQFPDLHSELNLSSLELGDSALYFCASSGRGTSGDEQFFGPGTRLTVL.

This chain links TRBV2 with TRBJ2-1, with TRBD2 identical over 8 bases. The CDR3 has 15 residues. Germline loops: CDR1 SNHLY, CDR2 FYNNEI. V trimming: 2 bases; J trimming: 2 bases; junction bases outside the gene matches: 2. CDR3 in DNA: TGTGCCAGCAGTGAACTAGCGGGCGCCTACAATGAGCAGTTCTTC. This codes for CASSELAGAYNEQFF.

This clone has just a few counts. The chain links TRBV28 to TRBJ2-5; 8 nucleotides align to TRBD2. CDR1 and CDR2 from the germline V gene are MDHEN and SYDVKM. There are 12 residues in the CDR3. V lost 3 bases to trimming and J lost 9 bases; unmatched junction nucleotides: 3. Here the CDR3 reads CASSLRRGAQYF. Here the CDR3 DNA reads TGTGCCAGCAGTTTGAGGCGGGGGGCCCAGTACTTC.

The chain links TRBV4-1 to TRBJ1-2, with 8 bases fitting TRBD1. Germline assignment: CDR1 MGHRA and CDR2 YSYEKL. Trimming at V came to 0 bases and at J to 2 bases, leaving 5 bases not matched to a gene. The CDR3 runs to 16 residues. CDR3 coding DNA: TGCGCCAGCAGCCAAGATAGCCAGGGGGCGAACTATGGCTACACCTTC. Protein: CASSQDSQGANYGYTF.

This clone has only a few counts. The chain joins TRBV10-1 to TRBJ2-7, with 10 bases matching TRBD2. The CDR3 totals 16 residues. Germline values: CDR1 WNHNN, CDR2 SYGVQD (reference sequence). J gave up 0 bases and V 4 bases, and 6 bases lay outside the gene matches. The CDR3 DNA sequence: TGCGCCAGCAGTGGGTGGACTAGCGGATTCTCCTACGAGCAGTACTTC. It specifies CASSGWTSGFSYEQYF.

The chain recombines TRBV14 with TRBJ2-2, with D perhaps TRBD2 (5 bases). CDR3 length equals 14 residues. The V end lost 3 bases, the J end lost 1 base, and 6 bases lay between the germline ends. Germline-derived CDR1 and CDR2 are SGHDN and FVKESK. Here the CDR3 reads CASSQRVNTGELFF. The CDR3 bases are TGTGCCAGCAGCCAGCGGGTGAACACCGGGGAGCTGTTTTTT. Supplemented by reference TRBV14 and TRBJ2-2, the full variable domain reads EAGVTQFPSHSVIEKGQTVTLRCDPISGHDNLYWYRRVMGKEIKFLLHFVKESKQDESGMPNNRFLAERTGGTYSTLKVQPAELEDSGVYFCASSQRVNTGELFFGEGSRLTVL.

This chain links TRBV5-1 with TRBJ2-7; 11 nucleotides align to TRBD1. V lost 3 bases to trimming and J lost 3 bases; unmatched junction nucleotides: 5. Germline CDR1 is SGHRS and CDR2 is YFSETQ. The CDR3 has 15 residues. CDR3 DNA sequence: TGCGCCAGCAGCTCCGGGACAGGGGGTCACTACGAGCAGTACTTC. Translation gives CASSSGTGGHYEQYF.

By sample fraction, this clone is medium-sized (0.01 to 0.1%). V usage is TRBV7-9 and J usage is TRBJ1-1; 7 nucleotides align to TRBD1. This CDR3 is built from 16 residues. The junction had 7 bases not matched to a gene; V was cut back by 2 bases and J by 1 base. Germline assignment: CDR1 SEHNR and CDR2 FQNEAQ (reference sequence). CDR3 sequence (DNA): TGTGCCAGCAGCTTAACCCCAGGGGGGTGGAACACTGAAGCTTTCTTT. It yields the protein CASSLTPGGWNTEAFF.